This T cell receptor beta chain was identified during a study of cytomegalovirus exposure and HLA in healthy donors. Across the study: Drawn from HLA-typed donors, around 85 million unique TCRs were held in an early data release. Study-wide results and limits: Researchers reported in a later analysis that common viral pathogens appeared linked to several top clusters. A later analysis linked around 15,000 TCR beta sequences to HLA alleles at 0.05 false discovery rate. Per published accounts, TCR beta sequences correctly predicted the HLA-A and HLA-B alleles of most subjects.

Vbeta (60) and Jbeta (13) primers were used in the PCR. The data were produced by immunoSEQ multiplex PCR, yet TCRdb's version contains in-frame clones alone and is incomplete. The sample has fewer than 200,000 clones, about 65% seen once. Germline values: CDR1 MNHEY, CDR2 SMNVEV (reference sequence). V dropped 5 bases and J dropped 1; count of bases not matched to a gene: 11. The CDR3 contains 18 residues. Details on this clone: Its antigen is undetermined.

Sample: PBMCs. The sequence was obtained from a girl between 5 and 17 years old in good health and CMV-seronegative. The chain carries TRBV27 and TRBJ1-1, with 12 bases matching TRBD1. The CDR3 DNA follows: TGTGCCAGCAGTCTACGGGGGACAGGGGGCCTTGGGAACACTGAAGCTTTCTTT. Translation: CASSLRGTGGLGNTEAFF.